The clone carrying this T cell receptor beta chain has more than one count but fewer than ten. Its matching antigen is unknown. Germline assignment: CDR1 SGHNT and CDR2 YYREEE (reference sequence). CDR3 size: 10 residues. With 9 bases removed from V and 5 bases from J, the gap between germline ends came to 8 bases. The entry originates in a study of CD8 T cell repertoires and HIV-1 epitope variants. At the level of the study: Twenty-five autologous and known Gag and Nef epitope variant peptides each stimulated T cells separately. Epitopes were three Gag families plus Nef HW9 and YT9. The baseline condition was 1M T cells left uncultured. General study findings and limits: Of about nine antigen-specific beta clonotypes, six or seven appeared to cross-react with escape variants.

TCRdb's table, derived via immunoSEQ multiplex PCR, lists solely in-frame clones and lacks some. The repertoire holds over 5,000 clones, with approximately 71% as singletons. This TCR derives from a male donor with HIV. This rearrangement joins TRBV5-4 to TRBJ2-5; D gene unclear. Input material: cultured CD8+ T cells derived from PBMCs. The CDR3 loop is CATPAETQYF. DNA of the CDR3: TGTGCCACCCCAGCGGAGACCCAGTACTTC.